The TCR beta chain under discussion was sequenced for a study of blood T cells in healthy people across ages. Study outcomes and limitations: Any conclusive comparison of naive versus antigen-experienced cells was prevented by using unsorted PBMCs.

A note on this clonotype: Its antigen is not known.

CDR1 MDHEN and CDR2 SYDVKM come from the germline V gene. V was trimmed by 3 bases and J by 3 bases, leaving 6 bases between them. This CDR3 is 12 amino acids long. Through a sample-barcoded 5' primer and a J-beta primer mix, a second PCR was run for about 6 to 11 cycles. TCRdb used MiXCR to reprocess the 5' RACE reads, holding one entry per CDR3 protein. The data contain 1 million or so distinct CDR3 sequences, about 23% of them singletons. A further study also used this sample, focusing on T cells of mothers and their children.

The sample comprised blood. This sequence joins TRBV28 and TRBJ2-7; no definite D call. This sequence was found in a girl aged 2 to 10 in good health. CDR3: CASSFRFYEQYF. The CDR3 bases are TGTGCCAGCAGTTTCCGGTTCTACGAGCAGTACTTC.